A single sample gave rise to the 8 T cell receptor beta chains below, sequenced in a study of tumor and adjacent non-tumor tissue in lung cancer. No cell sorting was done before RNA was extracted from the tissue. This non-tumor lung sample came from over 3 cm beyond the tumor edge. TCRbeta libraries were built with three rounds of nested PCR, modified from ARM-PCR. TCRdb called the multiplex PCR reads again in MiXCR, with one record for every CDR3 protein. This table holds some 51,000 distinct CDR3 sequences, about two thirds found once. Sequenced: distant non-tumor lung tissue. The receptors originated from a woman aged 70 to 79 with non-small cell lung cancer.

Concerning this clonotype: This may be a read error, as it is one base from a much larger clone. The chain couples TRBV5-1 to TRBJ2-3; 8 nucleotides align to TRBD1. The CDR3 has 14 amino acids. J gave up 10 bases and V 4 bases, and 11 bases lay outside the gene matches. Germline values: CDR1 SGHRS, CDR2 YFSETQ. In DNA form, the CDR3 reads TGCGCCAGCAGCCCTGACAGGGGAACCGATGCGCAGTATTTT. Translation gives CASSPDRGTDAQYF.

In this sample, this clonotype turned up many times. The CDR3 bases are TGCGCCAGCAGTGATGGGACCACATGGACGCAGTATTTT. Its translation is CASSDGTTWTQYF. This chain connects TRBV10-1 to TRBJ2-3; D might be TRBD1 or TRBD2, each matching 5 bases. The V gene's germline CDR1 is WNHNN and CDR2 SYGVQD (reference sequence). CDR3 length: 13 amino acids. The ends were cut back, 3 bases at V and 9 bases at J, with 13 bases in the middle.

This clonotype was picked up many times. The CDR3 bases are TGTGCCAGCAGCCTCGGTTGGGGGATTACCGGGGAGCTGTTTTTT. Translated, it gives CASSLGWGITGELFF. The chain links TRBV11-2 to TRBJ2-2; possibly TRBD1 or TRBD2 for D (5 bases each). CDR3 length: 15 amino acids. Looked up from germline, CDR1 is SGHAT and CDR2 is FQNNGV. Trimming took 5 bases from V and 5 from J, leaving 15 bases between them.

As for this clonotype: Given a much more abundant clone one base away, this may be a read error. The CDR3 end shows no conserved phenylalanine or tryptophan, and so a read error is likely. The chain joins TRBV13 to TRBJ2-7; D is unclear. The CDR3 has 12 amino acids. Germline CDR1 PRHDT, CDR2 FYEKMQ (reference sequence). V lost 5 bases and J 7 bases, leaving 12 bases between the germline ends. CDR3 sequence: CASSEGPREQYL. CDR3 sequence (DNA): TGTGCCAGCAGCGAAGGCCCCCGGGAGCAGTACTTA.

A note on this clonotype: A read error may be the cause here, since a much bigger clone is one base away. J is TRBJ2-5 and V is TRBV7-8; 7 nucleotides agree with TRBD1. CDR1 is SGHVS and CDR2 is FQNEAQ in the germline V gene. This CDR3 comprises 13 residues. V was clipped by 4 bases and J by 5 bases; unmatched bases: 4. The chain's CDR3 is CASSSTGVETQYF. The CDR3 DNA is TGTGCCAGCAGCTCCACAGGGGTGGAGACCCAGTACTTC. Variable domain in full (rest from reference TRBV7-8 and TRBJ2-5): GAGVSQSPRYKVAKRGQDVALRCDPISGHVSLFWYQQALGQGPEFLTYFQNEAQLDKSGLPSDRFFAERPEGSVSTLKIQRTQQEDSAVYLCASSSTGVETQYFGPGTRLLVL.

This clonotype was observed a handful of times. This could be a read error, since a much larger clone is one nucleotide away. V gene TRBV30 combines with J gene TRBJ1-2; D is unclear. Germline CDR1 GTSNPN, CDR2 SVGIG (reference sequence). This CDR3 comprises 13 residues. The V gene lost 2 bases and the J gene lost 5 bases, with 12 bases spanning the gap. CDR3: CAWSIDMNYGYTF. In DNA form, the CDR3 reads TGTGCCTGGAGTATAGACATGAATTATGGCTACACCTTC. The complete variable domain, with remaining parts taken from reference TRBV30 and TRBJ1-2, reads SQTIHQWPATLVQPVGSPLSLECTVEGTSNPNLYWYRQAAGRGLQLLFYSVGIGQISSEVPQNLSASRPQDRQFILSSKKLLLSDSGFYLCAWSIDMNYGYTFGSGTRLTVV.

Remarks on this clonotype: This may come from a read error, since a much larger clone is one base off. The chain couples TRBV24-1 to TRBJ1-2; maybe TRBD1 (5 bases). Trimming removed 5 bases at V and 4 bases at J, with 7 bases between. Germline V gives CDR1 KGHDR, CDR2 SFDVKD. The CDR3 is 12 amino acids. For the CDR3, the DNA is TGTGCCACCAGTGTGCAGGGCTATGGCTACACCTTC. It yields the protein CATSVQGYGYTF.

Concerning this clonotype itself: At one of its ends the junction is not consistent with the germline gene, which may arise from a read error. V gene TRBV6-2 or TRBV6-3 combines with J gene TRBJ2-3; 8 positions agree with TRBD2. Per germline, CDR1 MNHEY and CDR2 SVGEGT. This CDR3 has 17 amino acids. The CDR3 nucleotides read TGTGCCAGCGGTTACATTTCGGGAGGGGACGATCCTGATACGCAGTATTTT. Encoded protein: CASGYISGGDDPDTQYF.